The T cell receptor (beta chain) under discussion was sequenced for a study of blood T cell repertoires in COVID-19. For the study at large: Samples of COVID-19 (acute and convalescent) were obtained from the United States, Italy and Spain. PBMCs, B-cell-depleted T cells, or T cells were the source of the cDNA or gDNA that made up the material.

This clone came up a few times. Authors' analysis steps: Amplification with reference gene primers provided the estimates of nucleated cell counts. Generated by immunoSEQ multiplex PCR, the TCRdb table keeps only in-frame clones and is missing some. V, J and clone size derive from that table, while D and trimming were established from the DNA sequence. The sample lists 250,000 to 300,000 clones, about 85% occurring once. Germline V lookup: CDR1 SEHNR, CDR2 FQNEAQ (reference sequence). This CDR3 has 15 amino acids. J was trimmed by 5 bases and V by 3 bases; bases with no gene match: 8. The chain couples TRBV7-9 to TRBJ2-5; 8 bases are shared with TRBD2. This TCR was sampled from a man younger than 35 with active or convalescent COVID-19. What was sequenced was peripheral blood. The CDR3 is CASSFSRGGEETQYF. The CDR3 DNA is TGTGCCAGCAGCTTTTCTCGGGGGGGCGAGGAGACCCAGTACTTC.